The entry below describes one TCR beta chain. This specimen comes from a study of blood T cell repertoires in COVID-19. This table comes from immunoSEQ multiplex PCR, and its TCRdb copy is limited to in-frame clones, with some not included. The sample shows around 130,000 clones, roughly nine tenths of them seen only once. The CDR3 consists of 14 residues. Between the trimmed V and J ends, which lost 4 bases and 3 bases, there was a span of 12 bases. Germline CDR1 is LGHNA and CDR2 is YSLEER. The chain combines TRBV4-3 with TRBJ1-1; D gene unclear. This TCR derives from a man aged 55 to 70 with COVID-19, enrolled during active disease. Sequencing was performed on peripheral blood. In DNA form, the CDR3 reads TGCGCCAGCAGCCCGGACTCTTGGGACACTGAAGCTTTCTTT. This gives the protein CASSPDSWDTEAFF.